This TCR beta chain emerged from a study of cytomegalovirus exposure and HLA in healthy donors. Study outcomes and limitations: Most TCR sequences were uncommon, yet certain public TCRs appeared in many donors. Within the 120 validation repertoires, first-cohort TCR clusters tended to co-occur, according to a later analysis. Cytomegalovirus-associated TCR beta chains were listed, numbering 164.

Separate from the roughly 700-subject first cohort was the roughly 130-subject validation cohort, to which the donors belonged. Clones were read by immunoSEQ multiplex PCR, and TCRdb kept only the in-frame ones, dropping some. The table lists about 64,000 clones, around 89% of them singletons. V dropped 6 bases and J dropped 5; count of bases not matched to a gene: 6. The CDR3 loop spans 14 amino acids. Germline CDR1 SGHVS, CDR2 FNYEAQ. About this clone: Its antigen is not known.

The genes are TRBV7-6 and TRBJ2-3; 9 nucleotides agree with TRBD1. The receptor comes from a woman aged 18-35 years in good health and CMV-seronegative. Sample: PBMCs. In nucleotides, the CDR3 is TGTGCCAGCAGTCATCCGACAGGGGGAGATACGCAGTATTTT. Its translation is CASSHPTGGDTQYF.